Listed below are T cell receptor beta chains from one sample, sequenced in a study of shared clonotypes between healthy human individuals. Profiled with immunoSEQ multiplex PCR; TCRdb holds only in-frame clones, not every one. This sample has about 1.9 million clones, with around 93% found just once. Sequenced: naive CD8+ T cells from PBMCs. The receptor set was obtained from a man younger than 35 in good health. Some clones in this sample may be carry-over from other donors' samples. Both conserved end residues are part of each CDR3. The D gene is left open where the match is weak. Size values are once, few and many counts, or a class for expanded clones, and some rows have none.

DNA,CDR3,J,V,D,size
TGTGCCAGCAGCCAAAACTTTACAGGGCTCTACAACTACGAGCAGTACTTC,CASSQNFTGLYNYEQYF,TRBJ2-7,TRBV14,.,.
TGCGCCAGCAGCTTGGGACAGGGCAACTACGAGCAGTACTTC,CASSLGQGNYEQYF,TRBJ2-7,TRBV5-1,TRBD1,.
TGTGCCAGCAGTTCCATTACACAGGGGGCAGGGGGCTACACCTTC,CASSSITQGAGGYTF,TRBJ1-2,TRBV28,TRBD1,.
TGTGCCTGCACAGGGGAAGTGGACACTGAAGCTTTCTTT,CACTGEVDTEAFF,TRBJ1-1,TRBV30,TRBD1,.
TGCGCCAGCAGCTTGGACGGGGGCTTAGGACTTGGGAACAATGAGCAGTTCTTC,CASSLDGGLGLGNNEQFF,TRBJ2-1,TRBV5-1,.,.
TGTGCCAGCAGCCCACTACAGGAGGGCGGGTATGGCTACACCTTC,CASSPLQEGGYGYTF,TRBJ1-2,TRBV7-9,.,.
TGTGCCAGCAGCTCCCGGGAACACATAGTTGAAGCTTTCTTT,CASSSREHIVEAFF,TRBJ1-1,TRBV5-6,.,.
TGTGCCAGTAGTATGACAGTATCTGGGGCCAACGTCCTGACTTTC,CASSMTVSGANVLTF,TRBJ2-6,TRBV19,.,.
TGTGCCAGTAGTACCAGGGGAAACACTGAAGCTTTCTTT,CASSTRGNTEAFF,TRBJ1-1,TRBV19,.,.
TGTGCCAGCAGCCCGAAAATCGATGGCTACACCTTC,CASSPKIDGYTF,TRBJ1-2,TRBV7-9,.,.
TGTGCCAGCAGCTTAGACAGTACTTACAATGAGCAGTTCTTC,CASSLDSTYNEQFF,TRBJ2-1,TRBV7-3,.,.
TGTGCCAGCAGCTTAGAAGGGGGCAATCAGCCCCAGCATTTT,CASSLEGGNQPQHF,TRBJ1-5,TRBV7-9,.,.
TGTGCCAGCAGGTATAGGGGCGAGGAGACCCAGTACTTC,CASRYRGEETQYF,TRBJ2-5,TRBV7-9,.,.
TGCAGCGTTGACCTCCAGGTCAGCGTGAATGAGCAGTTCTTC,CSVDLQVSVNEQFF,TRBJ2-1,TRBV29-1,.,.
TGCGCCAGCAGCCAGCCGGGACGCGGCAATGAGCAGTTCTTC,CASSQPGRGNEQFF,TRBJ2-1,TRBV4-3,.,.
TGTGCCACCAGCAGAGGAAGCGGGGGGTCCTACAATGAGCAGTTCTTC,CATSRGSGGSYNEQFF,TRBJ2-1,TRBV15,TRBD2,.
TGTGCCAGCAGCTTAACACTTGCGAGCTCCTACGAGCAGTACTTC,CASSLTLASSYEQYF,TRBJ2-7,TRBV7-9,.,once
TGTGCCTGGAGTTTTTCGGGACTAGCGAGTGATACGCAGTATTTT,CAWSFSGLASDTQYF,TRBJ2-3,TRBV30,TRBD2,.
TGTGCCAGTAGTATCGGAACAGGTTCATCCTACGAGCAGTACTTC,CASSIGTGSSYEQYF,TRBJ2-7,TRBV19,.,.
TGCGCCAGCAGTCGGGAGTTGGGCAATCAGCCCCAGCATTTT,CASSRELGNQPQHF,TRBJ1-5,TRBV4-1,.,.
TGTGCCAGCAGCTTGGCCTACGGGGAACTAGCGGGTGGAGGGGAGTTCTTC,CASSLAYGELAGGGEFF,TRBJ2-1,TRBV5-8,TRBD2,.
TGTGCCAGCAGCCCAGCACTAGCGGTTACTGATGAGCAGTTCTTC,CASSPALAVTDEQFF,TRBJ2-1,TRBV5-4,TRBD2,.
TGTGCCAGCAGTCCTAGCGGGGAGTACGAGCAGTACTTC,CASSPSGEYEQYF,TRBJ2-7,TRBV9,TRBD2,.
TGTGCCAGCAGTTTAGTCCTAGCGGTTAGACCGGATACGCAGTATTTT,CASSLVLAVRPDTQYF,TRBJ2-3,TRBV28,TRBD2,.
TGTGCCAGCACAGGCCCCGGACTAGCGGGAGGTGTGGTCCCCGGAGATACGCAGTATTTT,CASTGPGLAGGVVPGDTQYF,TRBJ2-3,TRBV6-9,TRBD2,.
TGTGCCAGCAGCGTATCTGCTCTGGGGGCGAGCACTGAAGCTTTCTTT,CASSVSALGASTEAFF,TRBJ1-1,TRBV27,.,.
TGTGCCAGCAGTTTATTGGTCGGGGGCCTTGACGAGCAGTACTTC,CASSLLVGGLDEQYF,TRBJ2-7,TRBV27,.,.
TGTGCCAGCAGCGTAGGGGGTGTAATGTCCTACGAGCAGTACTTC,CASSVGGVMSYEQYF,TRBJ2-7,TRBV9,.,.
TGCAGCGCAGGTGAGGGGGGCGCGGGCTACGAGCAGTACTTC,CSAGEGGAGYEQYF,TRBJ2-7,TRBV29-1,.,.
TGCGCCAGCAGCCAAGATTTAGAGGGACGTAATGAGCAGTTCTTC,CASSQDLEGRNEQFF,TRBJ2-1,TRBV4-3,.,.
TGTGCCAGCAGTGAATGGGCGAGTAGTAACAATGAGCAGTTCTTC,CASSEWASSNNEQFF,TRBJ2-1,TRBV25-1,.,.
TGTGCCAGCAGTCCCCGGGCCCACTCCTACGAGCAGTACTTC,CASSPRAHSYEQYF,TRBJ2-7,TRBV27,.,.
TGTGCCAGCAGCACCTATCCGGGACTAGTCGCCGGGGAGCTGTTTTTT,CASSTYPGLVAGELFF,TRBJ2-2,TRBV7-2,TRBD2,once
TGCAGCGTTGATGGACAGGGAGAAGAGGGGACCCAGTACTTC,CSVDGQGEEGTQYF,TRBJ2-5,TRBV29-1,TRBD1,once
TGTGCCAGCAGTGACGGTCTAGCATCCAATGAGCAGTTCTTC,CASSDGLASNEQFF,TRBJ2-1,TRBV6-4,.,many
TGTGCCAGCAGTCCGTCGGGGAGCCAGCCCCAGCATTTT,CASSPSGSQPQHF,TRBJ1-5,TRBV27,.,.
TGTGCCAGCAGTGCGGTGCGGGACTACTACGAGCAGTACTTC,CASSAVRDYYEQYF,TRBJ2-7,TRBV2,TRBD2,.
TGTGCCAGCAGTTTGGCGACAGGGCTCGCTTTCTTT,CASSLATGLAFF,TRBJ1-1,TRBV27,TRBD1,.
TGTGCCAGCCGGGCGGCCACAGAGGAGACCCAGTACTTC,CASRAATEETQYF,TRBJ2-5,TRBV9,.,.
TGTGCCAGCAGTTTAAGTTGGACAGGGGTTAAGAACACTGAAGCTTTCTTT,CASSLSWTGVKNTEAFF,TRBJ1-1,TRBV28,TRBD1,.
TGTGCCAGCAGCTTAAACCCCTTGGGAGGGACGGGCTTAGCTTTCTTT,CASSLNPLGGTGLAFF,TRBJ1-1,TRBV7-3,.,.
TGCAGCGTTGTAGGAGTTAGCGGGAGGGGAAACGAGCAGTACTTC,CSVVGVSGRGNEQYF,TRBJ2-7,TRBV29-1,TRBD2,.
TGTGCCAGCAGTGTTAAGGGTTCCTACGAGCAGTACTTC,CASSVKGSYEQYF,TRBJ2-7,TRBV2,.,.
TGTGCCAGCAGCCGCCGGGCGACTAGCGGACCATACAATGAGCAGTTCTTC,CASSRRATSGPYNEQFF,TRBJ2-1,TRBV11-2,TRBD2,once
TGCAGCGGCCGGACAGAGCATGGCTACACCTTC,CSGRTEHGYTF,TRBJ1-2,TRBV29-1,.,.